What follows are 25 T cell receptor beta chains derived from one specimen sequenced in a study of regulatory T cells in long-lasting Graves disease. This sample's time point: newly diagnosed GD, antithyroid drugs for less than 3 months. There was RNA extracted from PBMCs, and the TCR library was made from it. Investigators prepared the TCR beta libraries by applying iRepertoire HTBI primers and Arm-PCR of CDR3 regions. TCRdb fed the multiplex PCR reads into MiXCR, producing one record per CDR3 protein. The repertoire holds some 500,000 distinct CDR3 sequences, with 13% as singletons. The same specimen was also included in a second study, on T cells in Graves' hyperthyroidism and ophthalmopathy.

The source was peripheral blood mononuclear cells (PBMCs), collected at new diagnosis, from a patient treated with antithyroid drugs. These receptors were collected from a man aged 25-45 years with Graves disease.

About this clonotype itself: A much larger clonotype is one base distant, so this may be a read error. A read error is likely, as this CDR3 ends without the conserved phenylalanine or tryptophan. The gene calls are TRBV7-3 and TRBJ1-1, with no clear D. Germline V gene data show CDR1 as SGHTA and CDR2 as FQGTGA. V was trimmed by 4 bases and J by 0 bases, leaving 12 bases between them. The CDR3 runs to 15 residues. The CDR3 reads CASSSNGRMNTEAFS. The CDR3 DNA is TGTGCCAGCAGCTCCAACGGTAGAATGAACACTGAAGCTTTCTCT.

This clonotype was seen ten or more times. The rearrangement links TRBV27 to TRBJ2-1; 12 nucleotides agree with TRBD2. With V trimmed by 4 bases and J by 6 bases, 13 bases remained unmatched. The germline V gene has CDR1 MNHEY and CDR2 SMNVEV (reference sequence). This CDR3 is built from 18 residues. The CDR3 protein is CASSSRLAGVLFRNEQFF. The DNA of the CDR3 is TGTGCCAGCAGTTCCCGACTAGCGGGAGTATTGTTCCGCAATGAGCAGTTCTTC.

The CDR3 protein is CASSLVPGAYNQPQHF. In DNA form, the CDR3 reads TGCGCCAGCAGCTTGGTACCGGGGGCTTACAATCAGCCCCAGCATTTT. This chain joins TRBV5-1 and TRBJ1-5, with D perhaps matching TRBD1 (6 bases). The V gene lost 0 bases and the J gene lost 3 bases, with 13 bases spanning the gap. CDR1 and CDR2 from the germline V gene are SGHRS and YFSETQ. This CDR3 is built from 16 residues.

Remarks on this clonotype: This may arise from a read error, as a much more abundant clone is one base away. The V call is TRBV10-3, the J call TRBJ2-1; D tentatively reads TRBD1 or TRBD2 (5 bases each). This CDR3 has 16 amino acids. From germline, CDR1 is ENHRY and CDR2 SYGVKD. Deletions cut 4 bases from V and 10 bases from J, with 23 bases between. The CDR3 is CAISGGAPLPSYEQFF. DNA for the CDR3: TGTGCCATCAGTGGAGGGGCCCCCTTGCCCTCCTACGAGCAGTTCTTC.

The V gene is TRBV7-7, the J gene TRBJ2-2; TRBD1 aligns across 7 bases. The CDR3 runs to 15 residues. CDR1 is SSHAT and CDR2 is FNYEAQ in the germline V gene (reference sequence). V gave up 3 bases and J gave up 6 bases; unmatched junction bases: 7. CDR3 sequence: CASSFEGAKAGELFF. CDR3 sequence (DNA): TGTGCCAGCAGCTTCGAGGGGGCGAAGGCCGGGGAGCTGTTTTTT.

The chain uses TRBV7-2 and TRBJ2-3; D could derive from TRBD1 or TRBD2 (5 bases each). The V end lost 2 bases, the J end lost 6 bases, and 9 bases lay between the germline ends. This CDR3 spans 13 amino acids. The germline V gene has CDR1 SGHTA and CDR2 FQGNSA. CDR3 coding DNA: TGTGCCAGCAGCTTAATTTGGGGGGATACGCAGTATTTT. Encoded protein: CASSLIWGDTQYF.

This clonotype turned up a few times. V is TRBV24-1 and J is TRBJ2-5; D not certain. Trimming stripped 4 bases from V and 3 bases from J, with 5 bases between. The CDR3 is 12 amino acids. CDR1 is KGHDR and CDR2 is SFDVKD in the germline V gene. DNA of the CDR3: TGTGCCACCAGTGACGTAGAAGAGACCCAGTACTTC. It translates to CATSDVEETQYF.

The chain combines TRBV27 with TRBJ2-1; TRBD2 aligns across 10 bases. Unmatched junction bases numbered 4, after V lost 8 bases and J lost 3 bases. Germline assignment: CDR1 MNHEY and CDR2 SMNVEV (reference sequence). The CDR3 contains 14 residues. The CDR3, as DNA: TGTGCCAGCTTCTCTAGCGGGAGCTACAATGAGCAGTTCTTC. Protein: CASFSSGSYNEQFF.

The chain employs TRBV7-9 and TRBJ1-4, with D unclear. Germline V gene data show CDR1 as SEHNR and CDR2 as FQNEAQ (reference sequence). The CDR3 has 16 residues. V lost 4 bases and J 5 bases, leaving 17 bases between the germline ends. The CDR3 bases are TGTGCCAGCAGCTCCCTCGGGAGGCGGTGGAATGAAAAACTGTTTTTT. Amino acids: CASSSLGRRWNEKLFF.

The rearrangement joins TRBV7-9 to TRBJ2-1; TRBD2 aligns across 10 bases. The CDR3 is made up of 18 amino acids. With V trimmed by 4 bases and J by 0 bases, 9 bases remained unmatched. Germline loops: CDR1 SEHNR, CDR2 FQNEAQ (reference sequence). CDR3 protein: CASSSIGLAEDSYNEQFF. The CDR3 DNA reads as TGTGCCAGCAGCTCGATAGGACTAGCGGAAGACTCCTACAATGAGCAGTTCTTC.

This clonotype has just one count. A read error may be the cause here, since a much bigger clone is one base away. The V call is TRBV6-5, the J call TRBJ2-3; tentative D call: TRBD2 (6 bases). Trimming removed 2 bases from V and 4 bases from J, with 13 bases in between. CDR1 and CDR2 from the germline V gene are MNHEY and SVGAGI. The CDR3 covers 15 residues. CDR3 region: CASSYGGGPADTQYF. In DNA, the CDR3 is TGTGCCAGCAGTTACGGGGGAGGACCCGCAGATACGCAGTATTTT.

Details on this clonotype: A much more abundant neighbour one base away suggests this may be a read error. V is TRBV6-2 or TRBV6-3 and J is TRBJ1-6; 8 nucleotides align to TRBD1. V trimming: 8 bases; J trimming: 10 bases; junction bases outside the gene matches: 13. Per the germline V gene, CDR1 is MNHEY and CDR2 is SVGEGT. The CDR3 contains 15 residues. The CDR3 sequence is CASLRGDRGSSPLHF. CDR3 DNA: TGTGCCAGCCTCAGGGGAGACAGGGGCAGCTCACCCCTCCACTTT.

As regards this clonotype: A much larger clone lies a single base off, so this may be a read error. The V gene is TRBV7-2, the J gene TRBJ2-7; 13 bases map to TRBD2. Losses at the gene ends were 4 bases for V and 2 bases for J; bases not matched to a gene: 5. Germline CDR1 reads SGHTA; CDR2 reads FQGNSA. This CDR3 is built from 16 residues. The CDR3, as DNA: TGTACCAGCAGCTCGTCCGGGACTAGCGGGGCCTACGAGCAGTACTTC. This sequence encodes CTSSSSGTSGAYEQYF.

Details on this clonotype: This likely stems from a read error, as it lies one base from a far larger clone. The V gene is TRBV6-5, the J gene TRBJ2-7; TRBD2 agrees at 7 bases. J lost 7 bases, V lost 2 bases, and 11 bases had no gene match. CDR1 MNHEY and CDR2 SVGAGI come from the germline V gene. CDR3 length: 15 residues. This CDR3 is CASSYTVFSGNEQYF. The CDR3 DNA reads TGTGCCAGCAGTTACACCGTTTTCAGCGGGAATGAGCAGTACTTC.

This clonotype has just a few counts. The gene calls are TRBV29-1 and TRBJ2-7; D may correspond to TRBD1 or TRBD2 (5 bases each). CDR1 and CDR2 from the germline V gene are SQVTM and ANQGSEA. V dropped 4 bases and J dropped 2 bases, with 18 bases sitting between them. The length of the CDR3 is 15 residues. The DNA of the CDR3 is TGCAGCGTTGGTGTAGCGACAGACTCCACCTACGAGCAGTACTTC. It encodes CSVGVATDSTYEQYF.

This rearrangement joins TRBV7-9 to TRBJ1-1; tentatively, D is TRBD1 (6 bases). V was trimmed by 3 bases and J by 3 bases, leaving 23 bases between them. Looked up from germline, CDR1 is SEHNR and CDR2 is FQNEAQ (reference sequence). The CDR3 is 18 residues long. The CDR3 spells CASSFKTGHTLQDTEAFF. CDR3 nucleotide sequence: TGTGCCAGCAGCTTCAAAACGGGACATACTCTCCAGGACACTGAAGCTTTCTTT.

This clonotype was counted at least ten times. The V and J genes are TRBV10-3 and TRBJ2-7; D is possibly TRBD2 (5 bases). The ends were cut back, 6 bases at V and 1 base at J, with 10 bases in the middle. CDR3 length: 13 amino acids. Per germline, CDR1 ENHRY and CDR2 SYGVKD. CDR3 protein: CAIRGDESYEQYF. Written as DNA, the CDR3 is TGTGCCATCAGGGGAGATGAGTCCTACGAGCAGTACTTC.

This clonotype was seen repeatedly, ten times or more. The chain recombines TRBV29-1 with TRBJ2-1, with D hard to call. The V end lost 2 bases, the J end lost 5 bases, and 10 bases lay between the germline ends. This CDR3 comprises 13 residues. The germline V gene encodes CDR1 SQVTM and CDR2 ANQGSEA. The CDR3 region is CSVETVVNNEQFF. CDR3 coding DNA: TGCAGCGTTGAAACAGTCGTAAACAATGAGCAGTTCTTC.

This clonotype was detected ten times or more. This rearrangement joins TRBV7-3 to TRBJ2-3; 14 bases align to TRBD2. The CDR3 contains 16 residues. With V trimmed by 6 bases and J by 6 bases, 8 bases remained unmatched. Germline V CDR1 and CDR2: SGHTA, FQGTGA. CDR3 protein: CASSQGLAGASDTQYF. The DNA for the CDR3 is TGTGCCAGCAGTCAGGGACTAGCGGGAGCCAGTGATACGCAGTATTTT. Variable domain in full (rest from reference TRBV7-3 and TRBJ2-3): GAGVSQTPSNKVTEKGKYVELRCDPISGHTALYWYRQSLGQGPEFLIYFQGTGAADDSGLPNDRFFAVRPEGSVSTLKIQRTERGDSAVYLCASSQGLAGASDTQYFGPGTRLTVL.

V is TRBV7-9 and J is TRBJ2-7; 11 nucleotides align to TRBD1. This CDR3 spans 15 amino acids. V was pared by 4 bases and J by 3 bases, with 5 bases of the junction left unmatched. Germline V gene lookup returns CDR1 SEHNR and CDR2 FQNEAQ (reference sequence). CDR3 bases: TGTGCCAGCAGCTCCGGGACAGGGGGGTACTACGAGCAGTACTTC. Translated, it gives CASSSGTGGYYEQYF. The full variable domain, completed using reference TRBV7-9 and TRBJ2-7, is DTGVSQNPRHKITKRGQNVTFRCDPISEHNRLYWYRQTLGQGPEFLTYFQNEAQLEKSRLLSDRFSAERPKGSFSTLEIQRTEQGDSAMYLCASSSGTGGYYEQYFGPGTRLTVT.

The table lists this clonotype with many counts. The rearrangement joins TRBV27 to TRBJ2-1, with D perhaps being TRBD1 or TRBD2 (5 bases each). CDR3 size: 13 residues. With 8 bases removed from V and 0 bases from J, the gap between germline ends came to 8 bases. Germline V CDR1 and CDR2: MNHEY, SMNVEV (reference sequence). CDR3 protein: CASGTSSYNEQFF. CDR3 coding DNA: TGTGCCAGCGGGACGAGCTCCTACAATGAGCAGTTCTTC.

The V and J genes are TRBV24-1 and TRBJ2-7, with D perhaps matching TRBD1 (5 bases). Per germline, CDR1 KGHDR and CDR2 SFDVKD. This CDR3 has 14 amino acids. V was pared by 4 bases and J by 6 bases, with 15 bases between. The CDR3 nucleotides read TGTGCCACCAGTGACTATTCGGCAGGGCTCGAGCAGTACTTC. It codes for CATSDYSAGLEQYF.

The rearrangement links TRBV9 to TRBJ2-1; 7 bases match TRBD1. This CDR3 spans 15 amino acids. In germline, CDR1 is SGDLS, CDR2 YYNGEE. The trim removed 3 bases at V and 4 bases at J, leaving 7 bases unmatched. Here the CDR3 DNA reads TGTGCCAGCAGCGGTGCCGGGACAGATTACAATGAGCAGTTCTTC. Translating it yields CASSGAGTDYNEQFF.

There are a few counts of this clonotype. The V gene is TRBV29-1, the J gene TRBJ2-2; maybe TRBD2 (5 bases). This CDR3 has 14 amino acids. The germline gives CDR1 SQVTM, CDR2 ANQGSEA. This CDR3 reads CTLSGGYNTGELFF. The CDR3 region has the DNA TGCACTCTCTCAGGAGGCTATAACACCGGGGAGCTGTTTTTT.

This clonotype was counted between two and nine times. V gene TRBV6-2 or TRBV6-3 combines with J gene TRBJ2-1, with TRBD2 identical over 8 bases. The J segment lost 5 bases and the V segment lost 3 bases, leaving 6 bases of the junction unmatched. CDR3 length equals 15 residues. Germline assignment: CDR1 MNHEY and CDR2 SVGEGT. CDR3 sequence: CASSYSGINHNEQFF. CDR3 nucleotides: TGTGCCAGCAGTTATAGCGGGATAAACCACAATGAGCAGTTCTTC.